Below, 9 T cell receptor beta chains from the same sample are listed, as sequenced in a study of T cell responses to AZD1222 COVID-19 vaccine. Sequencing used immunoSEQ multiplex PCR; TCRdb keeps in-frame clones, though not all of them. The sample carries roughly 99,000 clones, approximately 90% recorded once. This specimen was peripheral blood, taken 28 days after the second AZD1222 dose. The receptors come from an adult who received the AZD1222 COVID-19 vaccine.

This clone has more than one count but fewer than ten. The chain couples TRBV14 to TRBJ1-6, with 8 bases aligning to TRBD1. V gave up 5 bases and J gave up 4 bases; unmatched junction bases: 7. Germline CDR1 reads SGHDN; CDR2 reads FVKESK. The CDR3 runs to 16 residues. DNA for the CDR3: TGTGCCAGCAGCATCCGGGACAGGAGTTATAATTCACCCCTCCACTTT. Translation gives CASSIRDRSYNSPLHF.

This clone was seen just once. The chain employs TRBV28 and TRBJ1-2, with D perhaps TRBD1 (5 bases). The CDR3 is 13 amino acids. V lost 5 bases, J lost 3 bases, and 10 bases lay in between. Germline CDR1 is MDHEN and CDR2 is SYDVKM. CDR3 sequence: CASSKAGDYGYTF. The CDR3 DNA sequence: TGTGCCAGCAGTAAGGCGGGGGACTATGGCTACACCTTC.

The rearrangement uses TRBV7-9 and TRBJ2-2; no firm D call. CDR3 length equals 13 residues. Germline V gives CDR1 SEHNR, CDR2 FQNEAQ (reference sequence). V gave up 4 bases and J gave up 6 bases, with 9 bases separating them. The CDR3 is CASSSDFPGELFF. The CDR3 DNA sequence: TGTGCCAGCAGCTCGGATTTTCCCGGGGAGCTGTTTTTT.

J is TRBJ2-3 and V is TRBV14; no reliable D call. This CDR3 is built from 15 residues. Trimming left V 0 bases short and J 6 bases short, with 13 bases between. Per the germline V gene, CDR1 is SGHDN and CDR2 is FVKESK. CDR3 sequence reads: CASSQDGLVGDTQYF. The DNA of the CDR3 is TGTGCCAGCAGCCAAGATGGTCTAGTGGGGGATACGCAGTATTTT.

The chain employs TRBV9 and TRBJ1-1, with D tentatively TRBD1 (5 bases). CDR3 length: 17 amino acids. Looked up from germline, CDR1 is SGDLS and CDR2 is YYNGEE. The V end was cut by 0 bases, the J end by 8 bases, with 23 bases between. In DNA, the CDR3 is TGTGCCAGCAGCGTAGGGGCAGGGCGGCGGGTATCTTCCGAAGCTTTCTTT. Translation gives CASSVGAGRRVSSEAFF.

To note about this clone: Germline is not matched at one junction end, which may reflect a read error. J is TRBJ2-2 and V is TRBV28, with D possibly being TRBD2 (5 bases). CDR1 and CDR2 from the germline V gene are MDHEN and SYDVKM. This CDR3 contains 14 residues. The CDR3 sequence: CASKGFECHRGAVF. CDR3 nucleotides: TGTGCCAGCAAAGGGTTTGAGTGTCACCGGGGAGCTGTTTTT. Filled out from reference TRBV28 and TRBJ2-2, the complete variable domain reads DVKVTQSSRYLVKRTGEKVFLECVQDMDHENMFWYRQDPGLGLRLIYFSYDVKMKEKGDIPEGYSVSREKKERFSLILESASTNQTSMYLCASKGFECHRGAVFGEGSRLTVL.

The gene calls are TRBV4-3 and TRBJ2-7, with D perhaps matching TRBD1 (5 bases). The V and J ends lost 0 bases and 7 bases respectively, with 7 bases between them. Germline V gene data show CDR1 as LGHNA and CDR2 as YSLEER. The CDR3 is made up of 12 amino acids. This CDR3 reads CASSQDQGEQYF. In DNA form, the CDR3 reads TGCGCCAGCAGCCAAGATCAGGGAGAGCAGTACTTC.

The rearrangement links TRBV30 to TRBJ1-1, with unresolved D. Trimming took 3 bases from V and 1 from J, leaving 9 bases between them. From germline, CDR1 is GTSNPN and CDR2 SVGIG (reference sequence). CDR3 length equals 13 residues. The CDR3 coding sequence is TGTGCCTGGAGCAACCTCGAGAACACTGAAGCTTTCTTT. This encodes CAWSNLENTEAFF.

The chain combines TRBV5-1 with TRBJ1-2; D gene unclear. V was shortened by 3 bases and J by 7 bases, with 13 bases between the two germline ends. Germline lookup yields CDR1 SGHRS and CDR2 YFSETQ. This CDR3 has 13 amino acids. CDR3 region: CASSSGTTSGYTF. In DNA, the CDR3 is TGCGCCAGCAGCTCCGGAACGACGAGTGGCTACACCTTC.